This T cell receptor (beta chain) was sequenced for a study of cytomegalovirus exposure and HLA in healthy donors. Study information: Early on, a data release was issued that held roughly 80 million unique TCRs from HLA-typed donors. Study-wide points: Cytomegalovirus status was reportedly diagnosed by the classifier with high specificity and sensitivity. It was assumed in the presence/absence analyses that sequencing depth was roughly uniform across donors.

In the case of this clone: Its antigen is not known.

The PCR used 60 Vbeta and 13 Jbeta primers. Sequencing was performed with immunoSEQ multiplex PCR; in TCRdb, only in-frame clones are kept and a portion is missing. The sample data list about 77,000 clones. The sequence derives from a man between 45 and 60 years old in good health and CMV-seropositive. Sequencing input: PBMCs.

CDR3 coding DNA: TGTGCCAGCAGCGTAGACCCACAGGGAAATGAGCAGTTCTTC. Protein: CASSVDPQGNEQFF. The chain carries TRBV9 and TRBJ2-1; D possibly corresponds to TRBD1 (6 bases). Trimming pared 0 bases from V and 7 bases from J, leaving 11 bases between. Germline V CDR1 and CDR2: SGDLS, YYNGEE. The CDR3 totals 14 residues.